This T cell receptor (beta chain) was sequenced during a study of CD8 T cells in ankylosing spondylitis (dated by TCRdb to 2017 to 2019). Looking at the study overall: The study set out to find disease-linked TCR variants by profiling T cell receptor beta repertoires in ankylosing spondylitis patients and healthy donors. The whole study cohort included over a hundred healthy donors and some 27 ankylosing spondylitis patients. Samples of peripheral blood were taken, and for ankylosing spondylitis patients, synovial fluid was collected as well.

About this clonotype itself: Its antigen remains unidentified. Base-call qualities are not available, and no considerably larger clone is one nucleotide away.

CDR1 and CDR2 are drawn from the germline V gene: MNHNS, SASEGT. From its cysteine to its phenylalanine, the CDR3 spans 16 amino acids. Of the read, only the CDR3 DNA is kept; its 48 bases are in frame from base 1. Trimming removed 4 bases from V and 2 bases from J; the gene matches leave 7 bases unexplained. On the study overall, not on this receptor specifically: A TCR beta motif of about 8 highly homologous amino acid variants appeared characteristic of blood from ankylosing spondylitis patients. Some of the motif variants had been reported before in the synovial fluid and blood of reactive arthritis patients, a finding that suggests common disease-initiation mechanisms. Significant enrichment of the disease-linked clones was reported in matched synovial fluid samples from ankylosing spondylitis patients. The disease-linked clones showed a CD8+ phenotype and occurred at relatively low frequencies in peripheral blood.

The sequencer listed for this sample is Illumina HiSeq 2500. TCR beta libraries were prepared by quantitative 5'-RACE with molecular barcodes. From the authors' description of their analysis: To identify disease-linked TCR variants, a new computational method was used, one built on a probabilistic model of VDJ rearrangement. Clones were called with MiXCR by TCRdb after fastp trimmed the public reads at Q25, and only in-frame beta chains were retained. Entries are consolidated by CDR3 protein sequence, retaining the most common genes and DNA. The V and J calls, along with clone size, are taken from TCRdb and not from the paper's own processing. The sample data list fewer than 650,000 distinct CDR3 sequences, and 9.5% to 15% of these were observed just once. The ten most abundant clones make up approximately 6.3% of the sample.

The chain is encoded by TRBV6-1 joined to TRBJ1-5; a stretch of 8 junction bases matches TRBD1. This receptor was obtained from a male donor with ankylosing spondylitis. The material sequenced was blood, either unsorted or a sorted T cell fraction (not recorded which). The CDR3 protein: CASSVKQGVGNQPQHF. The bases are TGTGCCAGCAGTGTAAAACAGGGGGTTGGCAATCAGCCCCAGCATTTT.